What follows is one T cell receptor (beta chain) and its context. The sample contains more than one DNA sequence encoding this CDR3. The sample originates from a study of shared clonotypes between healthy human individuals. Study at large: Plates per donor: three CD4 naive, three CD4 memory, two CD8 naive, one CD8 memory.

Terminally differentiated effector memory CD45RA+ cells were excluded by CCR7 positive selection of CD45RO-negative cells. Assay runs were performed at deep level. Produced via immunoSEQ multiplex PCR; TCRdb's table is partial and in-frame only. The data hold around 1,900,000 clones, with just over 90% observed a single time. Sequences were obtained from naive CD8+ T cells from PBMCs. This receptor was obtained from a man aged 18-30 years in good health. Some clones in this sample may be carry-over from other donors' samples.

The CDR3 spells CASSLAYNEQFF. DNA for the CDR3: TGCGCCAGCAGCCTAGCCTACAATGAGCAGTTCTTC. This chain joins TRBV5-1 and TRBJ2-1; no definite D call. Germline V gene data show CDR1 as SGHRS and CDR2 as YFSETQ. There are 12 residues in the CDR3. Trimming took off 4 bases at V and 2 bases at J, with 4 bases between the two ends.